A single sample is the source of the 18 T cell receptor beta chains below, sequenced in a study of PD-1 blockade in classical Hodgkin lymphoma. The repertoire was sequenced with immunoSEQ multiplex PCR; TCRdb's copy has only in-frame clones and lacks some. The sample includes 20,000 to 25,000 clones, around 68% of them seen just once. Autologous stem cell transplantation was followed by relapse in every patient, and brentuximab vedotin exposure varied. The sample was peripheral blood mononuclear cells (PBMCs), taken at baseline. These receptors originate from a human donor with classical Hodgkin lymphoma.

V and J are TRBV5-5 and TRBJ1-2; D is perhaps TRBD1 (5 bases). The CDR3 consists of 15 residues. CDR1 and CDR2 (germline): SGHKS, YYEKEE (reference sequence). Deletions cut 6 bases from V and 3 bases from J, with 18 bases between. The CDR3 nucleotides read TGTGCCAGCAATAGAGCCGGGACTCTCGACTATGGCTACACCTTC. This encodes CASNRAGTLDYGYTF.

The chain carries TRBV4-3 and TRBJ1-1, with D possibly being TRBD1 (6 bases). Trimming took off 2 bases at V and 0 bases at J, with 7 bases between the two ends. Looked up from germline, CDR1 is LGHNA and CDR2 is YSLEER. This CDR3 contains 14 residues. The chain's CDR3 is CASSQHRVNTEAFF. CDR3 bases: TGCGCCAGCAGCCAACACAGGGTGAACACTGAAGCTTTCTTT.

The chain links TRBV10-2 to TRBJ1-1, with D possibly matching TRBD1 (5 bases). The CDR3 is made up of 16 amino acids. The germline gives CDR1 WSHSY, CDR2 SAAADI. Deletions cut 0 bases from V and 0 bases from J, with 11 bases between. The CDR3 spells CASSESGLWVNTEAFF. The CDR3 region has the DNA TGCGCCAGCAGTGAGTCGGGGCTATGGGTGAACACTGAAGCTTTCTTT.

This sequence joins TRBV7-2 and TRBJ2-3, with D perhaps TRBD2 (6 bases). The length of the CDR3 is 17 residues. V gave up 3 bases and J gave up 0 bases, with 16 bases separating them. CDR1 and CDR2 (germline): SGHTA, FQGNSA. CDR3 in amino acids: CASSLGSGVPSTDTQYF. The CDR3 DNA reads TGTGCCAGCAGCTTGGGCTCGGGGGTCCCTAGCACAGATACGCAGTATTTT.

V is TRBV28 and J is TRBJ2-7, with 7 positions matching TRBD2. This CDR3 comprises 16 residues. V shed 6 bases and J 1 base; nucleotides not matched to a gene: 12. Per germline, CDR1 MDHEN and CDR2 SYDVKM. The CDR3 here is CASSRSPGAGSYEQYF. The DNA for the CDR3 is TGTGCCAGCAGCCGTAGTCCAGGAGCGGGATCCTACGAGCAGTACTTC.

V and J are TRBV11-3 and TRBJ1-4; TRBD1 agrees at 7 bases. This CDR3 contains 16 residues. V shed 1 base, J shed 8 bases, and the junction held 10 bases outside the gene matches. From germline, CDR1 is SGHNT and CDR2 YENEEA. The CDR3 coding sequence is TGTGCCAGCAGCTTAGGAACAGGGGTGTCAGGAGAAAAACTGTTTTTT. Translated: CASSLGTGVSGEKLFF. Using reference TRBV11-3 and TRBJ1-4 for the parts outside the CDR3, the full variable domain is EAGVVQSPRYKIIEKKQPVAFWCNPISGHNTLYWYLQNLGQGPELLIRYENEEAVDDSQLPKDRFSAERLKGVDSTLKIQPAELGDSAVYLCASSLGTGVSGEKLFFGSGTQLSVL.

This clone was counted between two and nine times. The chain uses TRBV9 and TRBJ2-7; 7 nucleotides align to TRBD1. With V trimmed by 0 bases and J by 5 bases, 11 bases remained unmatched. The germline V gene has CDR1 SGDLS and CDR2 YYNGEE. CDR3 length: 16 residues. The CDR3 is CASSVAVGTVLHEQYF. CDR3 sequence (DNA): TGTGCCAGCAGCGTAGCTGTGGGGACAGTACTACACGAGCAGTACTTC. The whole variable domain, remainder taken from reference TRBV9 and TRBJ2-7, is DSGVTQTPKHLITATGQRVTLRCSPRSGDLSVYWYQQSLDQGLQFLIQYYNGEERAKGNILERFSAQQFPDLHSELNLSSLELGDSALYFCASSVAVGTVLHEQYFGPGTRLTVT.

This clone was found once. V usage is TRBV4-3 and J usage is TRBJ1-2; 7 bases map to TRBD1. CDR1 is LGHNA and CDR2 is YSLEER in the germline V gene. The CDR3 extends over 17 amino acids. Trimming took 0 bases from V and 4 from J; bases not matched to a gene: 11. The CDR3 sequence is CASSQDLDRDYSYGYTF. CDR3 coding DNA: TGCGCCAGCAGCCAAGATCTAGACAGGGATTATAGCTATGGCTACACCTTC.

This chain joins TRBV7-3 and TRBJ1-1; a possible D gene is TRBD1 (5 bases). The ends were cut back, 2 bases at V and 2 bases at J, with 9 bases in the middle. Germline loops: CDR1 SGHTA, CDR2 FQGTGA. The CDR3 length is 14 residues. The CDR3, as DNA: TGTGCCAGCAGCTTATCAGGGCCCAACACTGAAGCTTTCTTT. As protein: CASSLSGPNTEAFF.

The sample holds a few counts of this clone. The CDR3 sequence: CAISELGTSGNTDTQYF. The CDR3 nucleotides read TGTGCCATCAGTGAGTTGGGGACTAGCGGAAACACAGATACGCAGTATTTT. The chain uses TRBV10-3 and TRBJ2-3; 11 nucleotides agree with TRBD2. Germline values: CDR1 ENHRY, CDR2 SYGVKD. Trimming at V came to 1 base and at J to 2 bases, leaving 5 bases not matched to a gene. This CDR3 region has 17 residues.

The rearrangement links TRBV5-1 to TRBJ2-7; D perhaps matches TRBD1 (6 bases). Trimming cost V 4 bases and J 5 bases, with 19 bases left between them. The CDR3 length is 15 residues. CDR1 is SGHRS, CDR2 YFSETQ, per germline. CDR3 protein: CASSIQGVGRDEQYF. The CDR3 DNA reads TGCGCCAGCAGCATACAGGGAGTGGGCAGGGACGAGCAGTACTTC.

Comments on this clone: A single base is all that separates this from a far larger clone, so a read error is likely. The same CDR3 arises from other DNA sequences in this sample as well. The chain has TRBV7-9 and TRBJ1-5; maybe TRBD1 (5 bases). The germline CDR1 and CDR2 sequences are SEHNR and FQNEAQ (reference sequence). Trimming stripped 3 bases from V and 0 bases from J, with 9 bases between. The CDR3 length is 15 residues. As DNA, the CDR3 is TGTGCCAGCAGCTTGCAGGGTTATAGCAATCAGCCCCAGCATTTT. Its translation: CASSLQGYSNQPQHF.

This clone turned up a few times. This chain connects TRBV5-1 to TRBJ2-2, with 8 bases lining up with TRBD1. The CDR3 covers 15 residues. Germline V lookup: CDR1 SGHRS, CDR2 YFSETQ. Losses at the gene ends were 4 bases for V and 3 bases for J; bases not matched to a gene: 5. DNA for the CDR3: TGCGCCAGCAGCCCGGGACAGGTGCACACCGGGGAGCTGTTTTTT. Its translation is CASSPGQVHTGELFF.

This chain uses TRBV14 with TRBJ1-1; possibly TRBD1 for D (6 bases). CDR1 is SGHDN and CDR2 is FVKESK in the germline V gene. The V gene lost 6 bases and the J gene lost 1 base, with 9 bases spanning the gap. This CDR3 has 13 amino acids. The CDR3 loop is CASRPRGNTEAFF. Written as DNA, the CDR3 is TGTGCCAGCAGACCCAGGGGGAACACTGAAGCTTTCTTT.

This chain uses TRBV15 with TRBJ1-1; D may be TRBD1 (5 bases). The V gene's germline CDR1 is LNHNV and CDR2 YYDKDF (reference sequence). Deletions cut 2 bases from V and 1 base from J, with 14 bases between. This CDR3 region has 16 residues. The CDR3 loop is CATSRHPGLENTEAFF. Written as DNA, the CDR3 is TGTGCCACCAGCAGACACCCGGGACTCGAGAACACTGAAGCTTTCTTT.

A single count supports this clone. The rearrangement joins TRBV7-2 to TRBJ2-3, with unresolved D. Trimming stripped 6 bases from V and 0 bases from J, with 16 bases between. The CDR3 is 16 amino acids. CDR1 is SGHTA, CDR2 FQGNSA, per germline. CDR3 sequence reads: CASSPLPAGSTDTQYF. The CDR3 coding sequence is TGTGCCAGCAGTCCCCTACCCGCAGGTAGCACAGATACGCAGTATTTT. The full variable domain, its missing parts supplied by reference TRBV7-2 and TRBJ2-3, is GAGVSQSPSNKVTEKGKDVELRCDPISGHTALYWYRQSLGQGLEFLIYFQGNSAPDKSGLPSDRFSAERTGGSVSTLTIQRTQQEDSAVYLCASSPLPAGSTDTQYFGPGTRLTVL.

The chain carries TRBV11-2 and TRBJ2-7, with D perhaps matching TRBD1 (6 bases). V shed 5 bases and J shed 9 bases, with 14 bases lying between them. Germline assignment: CDR1 SGHAT and CDR2 FQNNGV. The CDR3 contains 12 residues. The CDR3 coding sequence is TGTGCCAGCAGCCAAAACGGACAGCGGCAGTACTTC. Translated: CASSQNGQRQYF.

This sequence joins TRBV7-9 and TRBJ2-7; weak D call: TRBD1 (6 bases). The V end lost 1 base, the J end lost 2 bases, and 12 bases lay between the germline ends. CDR1 and CDR2 from the germline V gene are SEHNR and FQNEAQ (reference sequence). This CDR3 region has 15 residues. The DNA for the CDR3 is TGTGCCAGCAGCTTAGGGCAGGGGAACACCTACGAGCAGTACTTC. This translates into CASSLGQGNTYEQYF.